This is a list of T cell receptor beta chains from one sample in a study of control samples from healthy donors and cancer patients. Sequenced by immunoSEQ multiplex PCR; TCRdb stores in-frame clones only, minus some. The sample lists 150,000 to 200,000 clones, approximately 90% occurring once. The sample comprised blood. These receptors were taken from a man aged 30-40 years in good health. The CDR3 runs from the conserved cysteine through the conserved F or W. Fields, in order: CDR3 length, D gene, V gene, J gene, clone size, CDR3 protein, CDR3 DNA. The D gene is left open where the match is weak. Not all rows give a size; the values are once, few, many and, for expanded clones, a class.

cdr3_length: 16; d_call: TRBD2; v_call: TRBV7-7; j_call: TRBJ2-1; clone_size: NA; cdr3_aa: CASSLTGASGYNEQFF; cdr3_nt: TGTGCCAGCAGCTTGACCGGGGCTAGCGGCTACAATGAGCAGTTCTTC
cdr3_length: 13; d_call: NA; v_call: TRBV11-3; j_call: TRBJ2-2; clone_size: NA; cdr3_aa: CASSLVRDGELFF; cdr3_nt: TGTGCCAGCAGCTTAGTGCGGGACGGGGAGCTGTTTTTT
cdr3_length: 15; d_call: NA; v_call: TRBV18; j_call: TRBJ1-1; clone_size: NA; cdr3_aa: CASSPREAGVTEAFF; cdr3_nt: TGTGCCAGCTCACCACGGGAGGCGGGGGTCACTGAAGCTTTCTTT
cdr3_length: 17; d_call: TRBD2; v_call: TRBV27; j_call: TRBJ2-2; clone_size: NA; cdr3_aa: CASRGGLAGANTGELFF; cdr3_nt: TGTGCCAGCAGGGGGGGACTAGCGGGAGCGAACACCGGGGAGCTGTTTTTT
cdr3_length: 16; d_call: NA; v_call: TRBV25-1; j_call: TRBJ1-1; clone_size: NA; cdr3_aa: CASSEPAGDLNTEAFF; cdr3_nt: TGTGCCAGCAGTGAACCGGCAGGAGACTTGAACACTGAAGCTTTCTTT
cdr3_length: 18; d_call: TRBD1; v_call: TRBV7-9; j_call: TRBJ1-5; clone_size: once; cdr3_aa: CASSQTPGQSYSNQPQHF; cdr3_nt: TGTGCCAGCAGCCAAACCCCGGGACAGTCTTATAGCAATCAGCCCCAGCATTTT
cdr3_length: 14; d_call: NA; v_call: TRBV11-1; j_call: TRBJ2-1; clone_size: NA; cdr3_aa: CASSLEQNYNEQFF; cdr3_nt: TGTGCCAGCAGCTTGGAACAGAACTACAATGAGCAGTTCTTC
cdr3_length: 15; d_call: NA; v_call: TRBV18; j_call: TRBJ2-5; clone_size: NA; cdr3_aa: CASSPPPGAQETQYF; cdr3_nt: TGTGCCAGCTCACCTCCGCCGGGGGCCCAAGAGACCCAGTACTTC
cdr3_length: 11; d_call: NA; v_call: TRBV5-1; j_call: TRBJ1-2; clone_size: NA; cdr3_aa: CASRQQGAYTF; cdr3_nt: TGCGCCAGCCGACAACAGGGAGCCTACACCTTC
cdr3_length: 16; d_call: NA; v_call: TRBV19; j_call: TRBJ2-1; clone_size: NA; cdr3_aa: CASSIVSGRGYNEQFF; cdr3_nt: TGTGCCAGTAGTATAGTTTCAGGGAGAGGCTACAATGAGCAGTTCTTC
cdr3_length: 20; d_call: NA; v_call: TRBV23-1; j_call: TRBJ1-3; clone_size: NA; cdr3_aa: CASSHSRPPGQFGSGNTIYF; cdr3_nt: TGCGCCAGCAGTCATTCAAGGCCACCCGGGCAGTTTGGCTCTGGAAACACCATATATTTT
cdr3_length: 14; d_call: NA; v_call: TRBV18; j_call: TRBJ1-1; clone_size: NA; cdr3_aa: CASSPLSQGIEAFF; cdr3_nt: TGTGCCAGCTCACCACTTTCGCAGGGAATAGAAGCTTTCTTT
cdr3_length: 15; d_call: TRBD2; v_call: TRBV7-6; j_call: TRBJ2-3; clone_size: NA; cdr3_aa: CASSFVAGGADTQYF; cdr3_nt: TGTGCCAGCAGCTTCGTAGCGGGAGGAGCAGATACGCAGTATTTT
cdr3_length: 16; d_call: NA; v_call: TRBV28; j_call: TRBJ1-6; clone_size: once; cdr3_aa: CASSLVGTEPNSPLHF; cdr3_nt: TGTGCCAGCAGTTTAGTCGGGACGGAGCCTAATTCACCCCTCCACTTT
cdr3_length: 14; d_call: NA; v_call: TRBV6-5; j_call: TRBJ2-7; clone_size: few; cdr3_aa: CASSQDSYFYEQYF; cdr3_nt: TGTGCCAGCAGTCAGGACAGCTATTTTTACGAGCAGTACTTC
cdr3_length: 14; d_call: NA; v_call: TRBV7-9; j_call: TRBJ1-5; clone_size: NA; cdr3_aa: CASTKTGENQPQHF; cdr3_nt: TGTGCCAGCACCAAAACGGGGGAGAATCAGCCCCAGCATTTT
cdr3_length: 12; d_call: NA; v_call: TRBV6-2/TRBV6-3; j_call: TRBJ2-4; clone_size: NA; cdr3_aa: CASSYVRGRQYF; cdr3_nt: TGTGCCAGCAGTTACGTCCGGGGTAGACAGTACTTC
cdr3_length: 12; d_call: NA; v_call: TRBV6-6; j_call: TRBJ2-7; clone_size: NA; cdr3_aa: CASRDGADEQYF; cdr3_nt: TGTGCCAGCCGGGACGGGGCGGACGAGCAGTACTTC
cdr3_length: 14; d_call: NA; v_call: TRBV11-3; j_call: TRBJ1-6; clone_size: NA; cdr3_aa: CASSLRGNNSPLHF; cdr3_nt: TGTGCCAGCAGCTTACGGGGAAATAATTCACCCCTCCACTTT
cdr3_length: 14; d_call: TRBD2; v_call: TRBV7-2; j_call: TRBJ2-7; clone_size: once; cdr3_aa: CASSLGLAGYEQYF; cdr3_nt: TGTGCCAGCAGCTTAGGCCTAGCGGGATACGAGCAGTACTTC
cdr3_length: 11; d_call: NA; v_call: TRBV20-1; j_call: TRBJ2-7; clone_size: once; cdr3_aa: CSAPRGYEQYF; cdr3_nt: TGCAGTGCTCCAAGGGGCTACGAGCAGTACTTC
cdr3_length: 14; d_call: NA; v_call: TRBV18; j_call: TRBJ2-3; clone_size: NA; cdr3_aa: CASSPPSHTDTQYF; cdr3_nt: TGTGCCAGCTCACCACCATCTCACACAGATACGCAGTATTTT
cdr3_length: 13; d_call: NA; v_call: TRBV19; j_call: TRBJ2-3; clone_size: NA; cdr3_aa: CASRGGSTDTQYF; cdr3_nt: TGTGCCAGTAGAGGGGGGAGCACAGATACGCAGTATTTT
cdr3_length: 13; d_call: NA; v_call: TRBV2; j_call: TRBJ1-1; clone_size: NA; cdr3_aa: CASSERERTEAFF; cdr3_nt: TGTGCCAGCAGTGAACGAGAGCGGACTGAAGCTTTCTTT
cdr3_length: 15; d_call: TRBD1; v_call: TRBV29-1; j_call: TRBJ1-5; clone_size: NA; cdr3_aa: CSVITGTGNNQPQHF; cdr3_nt: TGCAGCGTTATCACCGGGACAGGTAACAATCAGCCCCAGCATTTT
cdr3_length: 13; d_call: NA; v_call: TRBV19; j_call: TRBJ2-3; clone_size: NA; cdr3_aa: CASNRDRTDTQYF; cdr3_nt: TGTGCCAGTAACAGGGACCGCACAGATACGCAGTATTTT
cdr3_length: 15; d_call: NA; v_call: TRBV6-1; j_call: TRBJ1-2; clone_size: NA; cdr3_aa: CASSETSSPIYGYTF; cdr3_nt: TGTGCCAGCAGTGAAACGTCCAGTCCGATCTATGGCTACACCTTC
cdr3_length: 13; d_call: NA; v_call: TRBV7-6; j_call: TRBJ1-5; clone_size: NA; cdr3_aa: CASSSDSNQPQHF; cdr3_nt: TGTGCCAGCAGCAGTGATAGCAATCAGCCCCAGCATTTT
cdr3_length: 13; d_call: NA; v_call: TRBV19; j_call: TRBJ1-4; clone_size: few; cdr3_aa: CASSPSTNEKLFF; cdr3_nt: TGTGCCAGTAGTCCCTCAACTAATGAAAAACTGTTTTTT
cdr3_length: 13; d_call: NA; v_call: TRBV28; j_call: TRBJ1-1; clone_size: NA; cdr3_aa: CASSWGWDTEAFF; cdr3_nt: TGTGCCAGCAGTTGGGGATGGGACACTGAAGCTTTCTTT
cdr3_length: 14; d_call: NA; v_call: TRBV18; j_call: TRBJ1-1; clone_size: once; cdr3_aa: CASSLDGTNTEAFF; cdr3_nt: TGTGCCAGCTCATTGGACGGGACGAACACTGAAGCTTTCTTT
cdr3_length: 12; d_call: NA; v_call: TRBV29-1; j_call: TRBJ1-4; clone_size: NA; cdr3_aa: CSVVTGQEKLFF; cdr3_nt: TGCAGCGTTGTAACAGGGCAAGAAAAACTGTTTTTT
cdr3_length: 13; d_call: TRBD1; v_call: TRBV2; j_call: TRBJ1-6; clone_size: NA; cdr3_aa: CASTFDRDSPLHF; cdr3_nt: TGTGCCAGCACTTTCGACAGGGATTCACCCCTCCACTTT
cdr3_length: 15; d_call: TRBD2; v_call: TRBV6-4; j_call: TRBJ2-3; clone_size: NA; cdr3_aa: CASRILAGGTDTQYF; cdr3_nt: TGTGCCAGCAGGATTTTAGCGGGAGGCACAGATACGCAGTATTTT
cdr3_length: 12; d_call: NA; v_call: TRBV19; j_call: TRBJ2-3; clone_size: NA; cdr3_aa: CASSARPDTQYF; cdr3_nt: TGTGCCAGTAGCGCTCGGCCAGATACGCAGTATTTT
cdr3_length: 16; d_call: NA; v_call: TRBV4-1; j_call: TRBJ2-3; clone_size: NA; cdr3_aa: CASSQGGRAAGDTQYF; cdr3_nt: TGCGCCAGCAGCCAAGGCGGTCGGGCGGCCGGAGATACGCAGTATTTT
cdr3_length: 15; d_call: TRBD1; v_call: TRBV6-2/TRBV6-3; j_call: TRBJ2-1; clone_size: NA; cdr3_aa: CASSPGTGRTNEQFF; cdr3_nt: TGTGCCAGCAGCCCCGGGACAGGGAGAACCAATGAGCAGTTCTTC
cdr3_length: 15; d_call: NA; v_call: TRBV24-1; j_call: TRBJ1-2; clone_size: NA; cdr3_aa: CATSDPREASYGYTF; cdr3_nt: TGTGCCACCAGTGATCCCAGGGAGGCGAGCTATGGCTACACCTTC
cdr3_length: 13; d_call: TRBD1; v_call: TRBV5-1; j_call: TRBJ2-1; clone_size: NA; cdr3_aa: CASRDSMDNEQFF; cdr3_nt: TGCGCCAGCCGGGACAGCATGGACAATGAGCAGTTCTTC
cdr3_length: 15; d_call: NA; v_call: TRBV5-8; j_call: TRBJ1-2; clone_size: NA; cdr3_aa: CASSQLAGTNYGYTF; cdr3_nt: TGTGCCAGCAGCCAACTTGCTGGGACTAACTATGGCTACACCTTC
cdr3_length: 16; d_call: NA; v_call: TRBV27; j_call: TRBJ1-4; clone_size: NA; cdr3_aa: CASSLGGVATNEKLFF; cdr3_nt: TGTGCCAGCAGTTTAGGAGGGGTTGCAACTAATGAAAAACTGTTTTTT
cdr3_length: 15; d_call: NA; v_call: TRBV15; j_call: TRBJ1-1; clone_size: NA; cdr3_aa: CATSRDEAGLTEAFF; cdr3_nt: TGTGCCACCAGCAGAGATGAAGCGGGGCTCACTGAAGCTTTCTTT
cdr3_length: 15; d_call: TRBD2; v_call: TRBV6-5; j_call: TRBJ2-5; clone_size: NA; cdr3_aa: CASSYERGGRETQYF; cdr3_nt: TGTGCCAGCAGTTACGAGCGGGGGGGTAGGGAGACCCAGTACTTC
cdr3_length: 14; d_call: NA; v_call: TRBV2; j_call: TRBJ2-7; clone_size: NA; cdr3_aa: CATRGRDSTYEQYF; cdr3_nt: TGTGCCACCCGGGGTCGGGACTCGACCTACGAGCAGTACTTC
cdr3_length: 12; d_call: NA; v_call: TRBV5-1; j_call: TRBJ1-2; clone_size: NA; cdr3_aa: CASSPPSGGYTF; cdr3_nt: TGCGCCAGCAGCCCCCCGTCGGGTGGCTACACCTTC
cdr3_length: 11; d_call: NA; v_call: TRBV5-1; j_call: TRBJ1-4; clone_size: NA; cdr3_aa: CASSDLEKLFF; cdr3_nt: TGCGCCAGCAGCGATTTAGAAAAACTGTTTTTT